Following are 28 T cell receptor beta chains from one sample sequenced in a study of T cells in Graves' hyperthyroidism and ophthalmopathy. Regions amplified from RNA transcripts were the TCR beta CDR3 regions. Researchers ran a first-round RT-PCR on the TCR CDR3 using the HTBI primer set. TCRdb re-derived calls from the multiplex PCR reads in MiXCR, one entry per CDR3 protein. Of over 700,000 distinct CDR3 sequences listed, around 38% are singletons. The sample comprised blood. The origin of the receptors is a man aged 18 to 29 with Graves' hyperthyroidism.

In nucleotides, the CDR3 is TGCGCCAGCAGCTTAAACAGGGAGGTCGAGCAGTACTTC. Protein: CASSLNREVEQYF. This sequence joins TRBV5-1 and TRBJ2-7; possibly TRBD1 or TRBD2 for D (6 bases each). CDR1 is SGHRS and CDR2 is YFSETQ in the germline V gene. The CDR3 has 13 amino acids. V lost 2 bases and J 6 bases, leaving 12 bases between the germline ends.

With respect to this clonotype: The junction shows a germline mismatch at one end, possibly a read error. This sequence joins TRBV5-1 and TRBJ1-1; 9 bases match TRBD1. The germline gives CDR1 SGHRS, CDR2 YFSETQ. The CDR3 consists of 14 residues. This chain's CDR3 is CASSSPTGGVEAFF. CDR3 nucleotide sequence: TGTGCCAGCAGCTCCCCGACAGGGGGGGTTGAAGCTTTCTTT.

This clonotype appeared once. At one end the junction does not follow the germline gene, possibly because of a read error. The V call is TRBV20-1, the J call TRBJ2-5; 8 bases map to TRBD2. The CDR3 has 15 amino acids. In germline, CDR1 is DFQATT, CDR2 SNEGSKA (reference sequence). CDR3 sequence (DNA): TGTGCCTGGAGTGCGGGACTAGAGTACCAAGAGACCCAGTACTTC. Its protein product is CAWSAGLEYQETQYF.

This rearrangement joins TRBV10-3 to TRBJ1-2; TRBD1 aligns across 9 bases. The CDR3 loop spans 13 amino acids. V shed 10 bases and J 8 bases; nucleotides not matched to a gene: 11. CDR1 ENHRY and CDR2 SYGVKD come from the germline V gene. The DNA of the CDR3 is TGTGCCACAGAGACAGGGGGAACGGGAGGCTACACCTTC. This codes for CATETGGTGGYTF.

This clonotype has at least ten counts. The V gene is TRBV20-1, the J gene TRBJ2-7; D ambiguous. Germline V gene data show CDR1 as DFQATT and CDR2 as SNEGSKA (reference sequence). V was shortened by 7 bases and J by 3 bases, with 7 bases between the two germline ends. The length of the CDR3 is 10 residues. The CDR3 DNA reads TGCAGTGGCATGCTCTACGAGCAGTACTTC. Its translation is CSGMLYEQYF.

This clonotype was counted only a few times. V usage is TRBV2 and J usage is TRBJ1-1; 9 bases are shared with TRBD1. The CDR3 extends over 16 amino acids. Trimming removed 0 bases from V and 4 bases from J; junction bases left unmatched: 6. Per the germline V gene, CDR1 is SNHLY and CDR2 is FYNNEI. CDR3 nucleotides: TGTGCCAGCAGTGAAGCTCACGACAGGGGGGTCACTGAAGCTTTCTTT. The encoded protein is CASSEAHDRGVTEAFF.

This clonotype was counted a few times. V is TRBV29-1 and J is TRBJ1-6; 11 positions agree with TRBD1. Trimming removed 4 bases from V and 8 bases from J; junction bases left unmatched: 1. Germline V CDR1 and CDR2: SQVTM, ANQGSEA. The CDR3 covers 13 residues. CDR3 in amino acids: CSVGDRGDSPLHF. CDR3 DNA: TGCAGCGTTGGGGACAGGGGGGATTCACCCCTCCACTTT.

This clonotype was seen many times. This sequence joins TRBV7-8 and TRBJ1-5; TRBD1 matches 7 bases. V shed 2 bases and J 7 bases; nucleotides not matched to a gene: 5. The CDR3 has 14 residues. CDR1 is SGHVS, CDR2 FQNEAQ, per germline. CDR3 region: CASSLMPGGQPQHF. The CDR3, as DNA: TGTGCCAGCAGCTTAATGCCAGGGGGACAGCCCCAGCATTTT. Combining the CDR3 with reference TRBV7-8 and TRBJ1-5 gives the whole variable domain GAGVSQSPRYKVAKRGQDVALRCDPISGHVSLFWYQQALGQGPEFLTYFQNEAQLDKSGLPSDRFFAERPEGSVSTLKIQRTQQEDSAVYLCASSLMPGGQPQHFGDGTRLSIL.

V and J are TRBV12-3 or TRBV12-4 and TRBJ1-2; D is uncertain. V lost 4 bases, J lost 1 base, and 10 bases lay in between. The CDR3 consists of 14 residues. The CDR3 is CASSSEGDNYGYTF. The CDR3 nucleotides are TGTGCCAGCAGTTCCGAGGGAGATAACTATGGCTACACCTTC.

Regarding this clonotype: Germline is not matched at one junction end, which may reflect a read error. The chain employs TRBV10-3 and TRBJ2-7; D remains unclear. Germline CDR1 is ENHRY and CDR2 is SYGVKD. The CDR3 runs 14 residues. The CDR3 loop reads CASSPGQVFYEQYF. CDR3 DNA sequence: TGTGCCAGCAGTCCCGGCCAGGTTTTCTACGAGCAGTACTTC.

Many counts were recorded for this clonotype. The chain combines TRBV7-9 with TRBJ1-2, with D maybe TRBD1 (6 bases). The CDR3 has 12 amino acids. Trimming removed 5 bases from V and 7 bases from J, with 11 bases in between. Germline V gives CDR1 SEHNR, CDR2 FQNEAQ (reference sequence). DNA of the CDR3: TGTGCCAGCAGCCAAAACAGGGTTGGCTACACCTTC. Its translation: CASSQNRVGYTF. Full variable domain (remainder filled in from reference TRBV7-9 and TRBJ1-2): DTGVSQNPRHKITKRGQNVTFRCDPISEHNRLYWYRQTLGQGPEFLTYFQNEAQLEKSRLLSDRFSAERPKGSFSTLEIQRTEQGDSAMYLCASSQNRVGYTFGSGTRLTVV.

The chain recombines TRBV6-4 with TRBJ1-1; D might be TRBD1 (6 bases). The germline gives CDR1 MRHNA, CDR2 SNTAGT. The germline V and J ends were trimmed by 3 bases and 11 bases, with 19 bases remaining between them. The CDR3 length is 14 residues. CDR3 nucleotide sequence: TGTGCCAGCAGTGATAAAGGGGGACAAGGTATGGCTTTCTTT. It is translated as CASSDKGGQGMAFF.

There are many counts of this clonotype. The V gene is TRBV7-9, the J gene TRBJ1-1; D not resolved. Trimming took 10 bases from V and 4 from J, leaving 13 bases between them. Germline V gene lookup returns CDR1 SEHNR and CDR2 FQNEAQ (reference sequence). This CDR3 is 12 amino acids long. CDR3 coding DNA: TGTGCCATAGCTGCAAGGTCCACTGAAGCTTTCTTT. Translation: CAIAARSTEAFF.

In nucleotides, the CDR3 is TGTGCCAGCAATCTGACAGTAAACACTGAAGCTTTCTTT. Protein: CASNLTVNTEAFF. V and J are TRBV7-9 and TRBJ1-1; a possible D gene is TRBD1 (5 bases). This CDR3 spans 13 amino acids. The V gene lost 7 bases and the J gene lost 2 bases, with 11 bases spanning the gap. CDR1 and CDR2 from the germline V gene are SEHNR and FQNEAQ (reference sequence).

V is TRBV15 and J is TRBJ2-3, with D possibly called TRBD1 or TRBD2 (5 bases each). V was clipped by 1 base and J by 6 bases, with 11 bases between them. From germline, CDR1 is LNHNV and CDR2 YYDKDF (reference sequence). The CDR3 spans 14 residues. The CDR3 is CATSRGGGGDTQYF. In DNA form, the CDR3 reads TGTGCCACCAGCAGAGGCGGTGGGGGTGATACGCAGTATTTT.

This clonotype was found a few times. The chain uses TRBV19 and TRBJ2-7; possible D gene TRBD2, 6 bases. The CDR3 runs to 14 residues. Germline V gives CDR1 LNHDA, CDR2 SQIVND (reference sequence). The V gene lost 5 bases and the J gene lost 0 bases, with 11 bases spanning the gap. CDR3 nucleotides: TGTGCCAGTAGTGACAGCGGGTTCTCCTACGAGCAGTACTTC. This codes for CASSDSGFSYEQYF.

This clonotype showed up many times. The chain recombines TRBV7-9 with TRBJ2-5; perhaps TRBD2 as D (6 bases). Germline V gene data show CDR1 as SEHNR and CDR2 as FQNEAQ (reference sequence). V lost 5 bases, J lost 1 base, and 11 bases lay in between. CDR3 length: 14 residues. The CDR3 loop is CASSRPGSQETQYF. The CDR3 nucleotides are TGTGCCAGCAGCCGACCCGGGAGCCAAGAGACCCAGTACTTC.

This clonotype was seen only once. This chain joins TRBV25-1 and TRBJ2-2; D perhaps matches TRBD1 (5 bases). CDR1 and CDR2 from the germline V gene are MGHDK and SYGVNS. CDR3 length equals 14 residues. The germline V and J ends were trimmed by 6 bases and 3 bases, with 11 bases remaining between them. Here the CDR3 DNA reads TGTGCCAGCAGCATCGACAGTTACACCGGGGAGCTGTTTTTT. This gives the protein CASSIDSYTGELFF.

The chain has TRBV30 and TRBJ1-6; no clear D gene. Trimming shortened V by 1 base and J by 7 bases, and 8 bases separated the two germline ends. The germline CDR1 and CDR2 sequences are GTSNPN and SVGIG (reference sequence). The CDR3 has 13 residues. CDR3 DNA sequence: TGTGCCTGGAGTGCTTACCTCAATTCACCCCTCCACTTT. Protein: CAWSAYLNSPLHF. The variable domain in full, completed from reference TRBV30 and TRBJ1-6, reads SQTIHQWPATLVQPVGSPLSLECTVEGTSNPNLYWYRQAAGRGLQLLFYSVGIGQISSEVPQNLSASRPQDRQFILSSKKLLLSDSGFYLCAWSAYLNSPLHFGNGTRLTVT.

The J gene is TRBJ2-1, the V gene TRBV7-2; D is undetermined. The DNA matches TRBJ2-7 better at its end, which makes the J call doubtful. In germline, CDR1 is SGHTA, CDR2 FQGNSA. The CDR3 consists of 13 residues. The DNA of the CDR3 is TGTGCCAGCAGCTTATGGTCCTACAATGAGCAGTACTTC. Amino acid sequence: CASSLWSYNEQYF.

This chain uses TRBV9 with TRBJ1-1, with 7 nucleotides matching TRBD1. With V trimmed by 2 bases and J by 2 bases, 9 bases remained unmatched. This CDR3 has 16 amino acids. The germline gives CDR1 SGDLS, CDR2 YYNGEE. The CDR3, as DNA: TGTGCCAGCAGCGTTTACCCGGGGACAGTCAACACTGAAGCTTTCTTT. Translated, it gives CASSVYPGTVNTEAFF. Filled out from reference TRBV9 and TRBJ1-1, the complete variable domain reads DSGVTQTPKHLITATGQRVTLRCSPRSGDLSVYWYQQSLDQGLQFLIQYYNGEERAKGNILERFSAQQFPDLHSELNLSSLELGDSALYFCASSVYPGTVNTEAFFGQGTRLTVV.

This clonotype was counted between two and nine times. The chain has TRBV5-1 and TRBJ2-2, with D possibly TRBD2 on 5 matching bases. V was pared by 4 bases and J by 2 bases, with 9 bases between. The CDR3 is 14 residues long. Germline V CDR1 and CDR2: SGHRS, YFSETQ. The CDR3 DNA is TGCGCCAGCAGCATGGACTCTAACACCGGGGAGCTGTTTTTT. This codes for CASSMDSNTGELFF.

This clonotype was seen at least ten times. The rearrangement uses TRBV9 and TRBJ1-4; perhaps TRBD1 as D (5 bases). The V end was cut by 3 bases, the J end by 7 bases, with 10 bases between. Germline loops: CDR1 SGDLS, CDR2 YYNGEE. This CDR3 comprises 13 residues. The CDR3 here is CASSGPGAEKLFF. CDR3 nucleotide sequence: TGTGCCAGCAGCGGGCCTGGGGCTGAAAAACTGTTTTTT.

This clonotype was observed a handful of times. The gene calls are TRBV7-2 and TRBJ2-7, with D unresolved. This CDR3 has 13 residues. Trimming left V 1 base short and J 5 bases short, with 9 bases between. Looked up from germline, CDR1 is SGHTA and CDR2 is FQGNSA. The CDR3: CASSLDMLNEQYF. DNA of the CDR3: TGTGCCAGCAGCTTAGATATGTTAAACGAGCAGTACTTC. Filled out from reference TRBV7-2 and TRBJ2-7, the complete variable domain reads GAGVSQSPSNKVTEKGKDVELRCDPISGHTALYWYRQSLGQGLEFLIYFQGNSAPDKSGLPSDRFSAERTGGSVSTLTIQRTQQEDSAVYLCASSLDMLNEQYFGPGTRLTVT.

With regard to this clonotype: This may stem from a read error, because a much larger clone lies one nucleotide away. This chain connects TRBV19 to TRBJ1-1, with D maybe TRBD1 (5 bases). V lost 8 bases, J lost 8 bases, and 12 bases lay in between. Germline CDR1 reads LNHDA; CDR2 reads SQIVND (reference sequence). There are 11 residues in the CDR3. The CDR3 loop is CASEGYPEAFF. The CDR3 DNA sequence: TGTGCCAGTGAGGGGTATCCGGAAGCTTTCTTT.

This rearrangement joins TRBV12-3 or TRBV12-4 to TRBJ2-3, with TRBD2 identical over 9 bases. The trim removed 3 bases at V and 6 bases at J, leaving 10 bases unmatched. The CDR3 is made up of 16 amino acids. CDR3 nucleotide sequence: TGTGCCAGCAGTTTCCCTAGCGGGACGGCGAGGGATACGCAGTATTTT. Its translation is CASSFPSGTARDTQYF.

This clonotype has just one count. A much larger clone sits a single nucleotide away, making a read error possible. The chain employs TRBV19 and TRBJ1-5, with unresolved D. This CDR3 has 15 amino acids. Looked up from germline, CDR1 is LNHDA and CDR2 is SQIVND (reference sequence). Trimming stripped 3 bases from V and 2 bases from J, with 11 bases between. The CDR3 DNA follows: TGTGCCAGTAGTATCGCAGTGCCGGGCAATCAGCCCCAGCATTTT. Amino acids: CASSIAVPGNQPQHF.

Comment on this clonotype: A read error may be the cause here, since a much bigger clone is one base away. The rearrangement joins TRBV29-1 to TRBJ2-7; 9 bases match TRBD2. The CDR3 is made up of 15 amino acids. V was clipped by 2 bases and J by 5 bases; unmatched bases: 10. Germline V gene lookup returns CDR1 SQVTM and CDR2 ANQGSEA. The CDR3 region has the DNA TGCAGCGTTGAAAAGATGGCGGGAGGGGTAAACGAGCAGTACTTC. As protein: CSVEKMAGGVNEQYF.